These 21 T cell receptor beta chains originate from one sample sequenced in a study of CD8 T cells in ankylosing spondylitis. One entry per CDR3 protein results from TCRdb running MiXCR on the 5' RACE reads. The sample consists of some 140,000 distinct CDR3 sequences, roughly 8.8% of them appearing once. Sequences were obtained from synovial fluid, either unsorted or a sorted T cell fraction (not recorded which). The receptor source for this set is a male donor with ankylosing spondylitis.

This clonotype has ten or more counts. The chain carries TRBV12-3 or TRBV12-4 and TRBJ1-1; 8 bases line up with TRBD1. The CDR3 has 14 amino acids. V lost 6 bases to trimming and J lost 7 bases; unmatched junction nucleotides: 10. This CDR3 reads CASSPRTGYSEAFF. In DNA form, the CDR3 reads TGTGCCAGCAGCCCCCGGACAGGGTACAGTGAAGCTTTCTTT.

This clonotype has a handful of counts. V is TRBV5-1 and J is TRBJ2-2; TRBD2 agrees at 7 bases. CDR1 and CDR2 (germline): SGHRS, YFSETQ. This CDR3 comprises 14 residues. Losses at the gene ends were 6 bases for V and 4 bases for J; bases not matched to a gene: 6. The DNA for the CDR3 is TGCGCCAGCATGGGTAGCGGGTTCACCGGGGAGCTGTTTTTT. This sequence encodes CASMGSGFTGELFF.

In this sample, this clonotype turned up many times. V and J are TRBV18 and TRBJ1-5, with no clear D. The CDR3 length is 14 residues. The germline V gene encodes CDR1 KGHSH and CDR2 LQKENI. With 3 bases removed from V and 7 bases from J, the gap between germline ends came to 13 bases. In nucleotides, the CDR3 is TGTGCCAGCTCACCCGGTATCACGGGGCAGCCCCAGCATTTT. This gives the protein CASSPGITGQPQHF.

This chain links TRBV7-2 with TRBJ2-5; maybe TRBD1 (7 bases). Germline-derived CDR1 and CDR2 are SGHTA and FQGNSA. This CDR3 spans 15 amino acids. Trimming removed 3 bases from V and 5 bases from J, with 16 bases in between. In DNA, the CDR3 is TGTGCCAGCAGCTTTGGAGGGGGCGCTAAGGAGACCCAGTACTTC. Translated, it gives CASSFGGGAKETQYF.

The V call is TRBV6-1, the J call TRBJ2-7; D possibly uses TRBD1 or TRBD2 (5 bases each). CDR3 length: 14 amino acids. Trimming removed 2 bases at V and 4 bases at J, with 12 bases between. Per germline, CDR1 MNHNS and CDR2 SASEGT. CDR3 amino acids: CASSEQGRLYEQYF. CDR3 DNA: TGTGCCAGCAGTGAACAGGGACGTCTGTACGAGCAGTACTTC.

J is TRBJ1-5 and V is TRBV24-1, with D uncertain. Trimming pared 2 bases from V and 1 base from J, leaving 11 bases between. Germline V CDR1 and CDR2: KGHDR, SFDVKD. The CDR3 consists of 16 residues. The DNA for the CDR3 is TGTGCCACCAGTGATTCCCGACGGGGAAGCAATCAGCCCCAGCATTTT. This translates into CATSDSRRGSNQPQHF.

This clonotype was picked up many times. V usage is TRBV30 and J usage is TRBJ2-4; perhaps TRBD2 as D (6 bases). V dropped 0 bases and J dropped 5 bases, with 11 bases sitting between them. The CDR3 spans 14 residues. Germline CDR1 and CDR2: GTSNPN and SVGIG (reference sequence). The CDR3 reads CAWSVWGVQNIQYF. The CDR3 DNA sequence: TGTGCCTGGAGTGTGTGGGGGGTCCAAAACATTCAGTACTTC.

This clonotype was counted ten times or more. V gene TRBV5-6 combines with J gene TRBJ2-6; D unclear. The germline V gene encodes CDR1 SGHDT and CDR2 YYEEEE. The CDR3 spans 15 residues. Trimming removed 5 bases from V and 2 bases from J, with 11 bases in between. The CDR3 DNA is TGTGCCAGCAGTACCCGGCTCGCTGGGGCCAACGTCCTGACTTTC. This gives the protein CASSTRLAGANVLTF.

This clonotype was found many times. V is TRBV24-1 and J is TRBJ2-1; 11 bases agree with TRBD1. The CDR3 consists of 15 residues. V shed 3 bases and J 8 bases; nucleotides not matched to a gene: 5. Germline V gives CDR1 KGHDR, CDR2 SFDVKD. This CDR3 reads CATSDPGQGGDEQFF. CDR3 sequence (DNA): TGTGCCACCAGTGATCCGGGACAGGGGGGGGATGAGCAGTTCTTC.

This clonotype has just a few counts. This chain uses TRBV28 with TRBJ2-7; 10 nucleotides align to TRBD1. Trimming took 2 bases from V and 3 from J; bases not matched to a gene: 10. From germline, CDR1 is MDHEN and CDR2 SYDVKM. The CDR3 is 17 residues long. This CDR3 reads CASSLPVAGTGVYEQYF. DNA of the CDR3: TGTGCCAGCAGTTTACCCGTTGCCGGGACAGGGGTCTACGAGCAGTACTTC.

V is TRBV6-1 and J is TRBJ2-5, with TRBD1 identical over 10 bases. The V gene's germline CDR1 is MNHNS and CDR2 SASEGT. The junction had 12 bases not matched to a gene; V was cut back by 6 bases and J by 5 bases. The length of the CDR3 is 16 residues. In DNA, the CDR3 is TGTGCCAGCAGCCCCATTCGGACAGGGGGTGGGGAGACCCAGTACTTC. This codes for CASSPIRTGGGETQYF.

This clonotype has only a few counts. J is TRBJ2-7 and V is TRBV5-1; tentatively, D is TRBD1 or TRBD2 (5 bases each). The CDR3 has 14 amino acids. Germline CDR1 and CDR2: SGHRS and YFSETQ. V was cut by 4 bases and J by 1 base, with 12 bases left in between. The CDR3 DNA is TGCGCCAGCAGCCCACGGGACGCATCCTACGAGCAGTACTTC. It translates to CASSPRDASYEQYF.

This clonotype was observed at least ten times. This sequence joins TRBV5-1 and TRBJ2-7, with 10 bases that match TRBD1. The CDR3 is 15 amino acids. V dropped 0 bases and J dropped 3; count of bases not matched to a gene: 3. CDR1 SGHRS and CDR2 YFSETQ come from the germline V gene. The CDR3, as DNA: TGCGCCAGCAGCTTGGGAGGGACAGGGGTCTACGAGCAGTACTTC. This codes for CASSLGGTGVYEQYF.

This clonotype has just a few counts. The chain employs TRBV18 and TRBJ2-3; D not certain. V lost 6 bases, J lost 0 bases, and 13 bases lay in between. The CDR3 spans 15 residues. CDR1 is KGHSH, CDR2 LQKENI, per germline. In DNA, the CDR3 is TGTGCCAGCTCCGCTAGAGGTCCTAGCACAGATACGCAGTATTTT. As protein: CASSARGPSTDTQYF.

Details on this clonotype: A read error may account for a junction end that differs from germline. J is TRBJ2-5 and V is TRBV2; the D gene is possibly TRBD2 (6 bases). Germline V CDR1 and CDR2: SNHLY, FYNNEI. This CDR3 contains 15 residues. The CDR3 sequence: CASTEIGTFQETQYF. The CDR3 nucleotides read TGTGCCAGCACTGAAATAGGGACTTTCCAAGAGACCCAGTACTTC.

In its sample, this clonotype is medium-sized. The chain links TRBV12-3 or TRBV12-4 to TRBJ2-3; the D gene is possibly TRBD2 (6 bases). Trimming stripped 3 bases from V and 5 bases from J, with 12 bases between. This CDR3 has 14 residues. Here the CDR3 reads CASSFSGVIDTQYF. The CDR3, as DNA: TGTGCCAGCAGTTTCTCGGGGGTGATAGATACGCAGTATTTT.

This chain links TRBV4-1 with TRBJ1-2; 7 nucleotides align to TRBD1. Germline V gives CDR1 MGHRA, CDR2 YSYEKL. This CDR3 has 13 amino acids. J gave up 13 bases and V 3 bases, and 11 bases lay outside the gene matches. The CDR3 reads CASSHPGQTSCTF. The CDR3 DNA is TGCGCCAGCAGCCATCCGGGACAGACCTCTTGCACCTTC.

The chain is built from TRBV4-1 and TRBJ1-3, with D perhaps TRBD1 (5 bases). The V gene lost 4 bases and the J gene lost 0 bases, with 10 bases spanning the gap. Germline-derived CDR1 and CDR2 are MGHRA and YSYEKL. This CDR3 spans 15 amino acids. The CDR3 coding sequence is TGCGCCAGCAGCCTAAACACAGGCTCTGGAAACACCATATATTTT. It codes for CASSLNTGSGNTIYF.

The sample holds a few counts of this clonotype. This chain uses TRBV29-1 with TRBJ1-5; no clear D gene. The germline V gene has CDR1 SQVTM and CDR2 ANQGSEA. The CDR3 loop spans 14 amino acids. The ends were cut back, 0 bases at V and 7 bases at J, with 13 bases in the middle. The CDR3 loop is CSVEDSTGGQPQHF. The CDR3 nucleotides are TGCAGCGTTGAAGATTCAACCGGCGGGCAGCCCCAGCATTTT.

Ten or more counts support this clonotype. DNA of the CDR3: TGTGCCAGCAGCCCGGGGGGGGTAGCGGGGGAGCGTGAGCAGTTCTTC. It is translated as CASSPGGVAGEREQFF. V gene TRBV9 combines with J gene TRBJ2-1; 9 nucleotides agree with TRBD2. V lost 4 bases and J lost 9; bases outside the gene matches: 14. The CDR3 spans 16 residues. The germline gives CDR1 SGDLS, CDR2 YYNGEE.

The chain carries TRBV30 and TRBJ2-1; 14 bases fit TRBD2. The CDR3 is made up of 18 amino acids. Germline CDR1 is GTSNPN and CDR2 is SVGIG (reference sequence). With 2 bases clipped from V and 6 bases from J, the junction kept 12 bases outside the gene matches. The CDR3 sequence is CAWSRGTSGSRRVNEQFF. CDR3 sequence (DNA): TGTGCCTGGAGTAGGGGGACTAGCGGGAGCCGTCGGGTCAATGAGCAGTTCTTC.